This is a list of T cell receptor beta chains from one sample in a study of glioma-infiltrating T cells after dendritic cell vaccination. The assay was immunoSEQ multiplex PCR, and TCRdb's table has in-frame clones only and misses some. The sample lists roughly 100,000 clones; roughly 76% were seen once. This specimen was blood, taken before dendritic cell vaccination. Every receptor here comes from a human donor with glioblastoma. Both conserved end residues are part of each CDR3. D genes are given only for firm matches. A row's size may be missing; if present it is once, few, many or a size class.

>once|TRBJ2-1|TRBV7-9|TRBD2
TGTGCCAGCAGCGGGGCGGGGGGTTACAATGAGCAGTTCTTC
CASSGAGGYNEQFF
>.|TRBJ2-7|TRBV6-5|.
TGTGCCAGCAGTACTCCCGGGAGCTACGAGCAGTACTTC
CASSTPGSYEQYF
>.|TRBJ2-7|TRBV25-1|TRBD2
TGTGCCAGCCGCGGGGGGTACTCCTACGAGCAGTACTTC
CASRGGYSYEQYF
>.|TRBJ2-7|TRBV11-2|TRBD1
TGTGCCAGCAGCCAAGGACAGGGGAGGACCTACGAGCAGTACTTC
CASSQGQGRTYEQYF
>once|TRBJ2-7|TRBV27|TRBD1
TGTGCCAGCAGAGTAGGGACAGTCTACGAGCAGTACTTC
CASRVGTVYEQYF
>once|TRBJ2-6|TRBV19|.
TGTGCCAGTTCCCGCCTAGAGAGCCCCTCTGGGGCCAACGTCCTGACTTTC
CASSRLESPSGANVLTF
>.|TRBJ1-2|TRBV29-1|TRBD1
TGCAGCGCTACAGGGGGCGCCAACTATGGCTACACCTTC
CSATGGANYGYTF
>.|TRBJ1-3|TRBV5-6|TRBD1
TGTGCCAGCAGCTTGTTGTTTAGGACAGGGGACTCTGGAAACACCATATATTTT
CASSLLFRTGDSGNTIYF
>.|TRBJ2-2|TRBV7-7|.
TGTGCTAGCAGCTTAGGCGGGGCCGGGGAGCTGTTTTTT
CASSLGGAGELFF
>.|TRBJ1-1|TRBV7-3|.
TGTGCCAGCAGCCCACGCGCCAGGACAGAAGCTTTCTTT
CASSPRARTEAFF
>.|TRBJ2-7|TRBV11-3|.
TGTGCCAGCAGCTCCCCTCCCCTAACCTCCTACGAGCAGTACTTC
CASSSPPLTSYEQYF
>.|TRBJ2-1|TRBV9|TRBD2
TGTGCCAGCAGCGTAGGGACTAGGACCTACAATGAGCAGTTCTTC
CASSVGTRTYNEQFF
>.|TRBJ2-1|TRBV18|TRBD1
TGTGCCAGCTCACGCCGGGACAGTACCTACAATGAGCAGTTCTTC
CASSRRDSTYNEQFF
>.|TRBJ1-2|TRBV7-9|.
TGTGCCAGCAGCTCCGGGGATTACTATGGCTACACCTTC
CASSSGDYYGYTF
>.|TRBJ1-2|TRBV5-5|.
TGTGCCAGCAGCTTGGATGGGCTTGGCTACACCTTC
CASSLDGLGYTF
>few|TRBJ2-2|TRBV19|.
TGTGCCAGTAGGAGGTGGGAGGCCGGGGAGCTGTTTTTT
CASRRWEAGELFF
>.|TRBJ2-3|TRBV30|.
TGTGCCTGGAGTGTGCGGGACGGGACCCTCACAGATACGCAGTATTTT
CAWSVRDGTLTDTQYF
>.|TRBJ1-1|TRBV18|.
TGTGCCAGCTCACCGAACACGAACACTGAAGCTTTCTTT
CASSPNTNTEAFF
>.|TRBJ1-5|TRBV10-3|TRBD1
TGTGCCATCAGCACAGACAGGGGATTTAGCAATCAGCCCCAGCATTTT
CAISTDRGFSNQPQHF
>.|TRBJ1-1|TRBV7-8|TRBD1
TGTGCCAGCAGCTCCGGACAGGGAGAGAACACTGAAGCTTTCTTT
CASSSGQGENTEAFF
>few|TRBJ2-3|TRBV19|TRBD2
TGTGCCAGTAGGATGGGAGGGGAGAGGGAAGATACGCAGTATTTT
CASRMGGEREDTQYF
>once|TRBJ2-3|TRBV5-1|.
TGCGCCAGCAGCCCCGACAGAACAGATACGCAGTATTTT
CASSPDRTDTQYF